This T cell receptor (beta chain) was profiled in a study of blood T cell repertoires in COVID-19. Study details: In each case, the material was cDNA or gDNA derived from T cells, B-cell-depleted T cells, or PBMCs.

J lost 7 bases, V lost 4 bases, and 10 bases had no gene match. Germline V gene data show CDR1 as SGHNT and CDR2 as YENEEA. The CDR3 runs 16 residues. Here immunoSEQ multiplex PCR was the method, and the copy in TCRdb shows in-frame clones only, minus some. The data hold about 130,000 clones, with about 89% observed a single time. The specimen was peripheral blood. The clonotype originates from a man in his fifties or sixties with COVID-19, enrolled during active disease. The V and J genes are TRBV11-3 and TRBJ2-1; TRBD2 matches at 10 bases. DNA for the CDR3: TGTGCCAGCAGCTCCCATTCAGCGGGGGGGCCAAATGAGCAGTTCTTC. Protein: CASSSHSAGGPNEQFF. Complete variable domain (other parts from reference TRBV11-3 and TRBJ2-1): EAGVVQSPRYKIIEKKQPVAFWCNPISGHNTLYWYLQNLGQGPELLIRYENEEAVDDSQLPKDRFSAERLKGVDSTLKIQPAELGDSAVYLCASSSHSAGGPNEQFFGPGTRLTVL.